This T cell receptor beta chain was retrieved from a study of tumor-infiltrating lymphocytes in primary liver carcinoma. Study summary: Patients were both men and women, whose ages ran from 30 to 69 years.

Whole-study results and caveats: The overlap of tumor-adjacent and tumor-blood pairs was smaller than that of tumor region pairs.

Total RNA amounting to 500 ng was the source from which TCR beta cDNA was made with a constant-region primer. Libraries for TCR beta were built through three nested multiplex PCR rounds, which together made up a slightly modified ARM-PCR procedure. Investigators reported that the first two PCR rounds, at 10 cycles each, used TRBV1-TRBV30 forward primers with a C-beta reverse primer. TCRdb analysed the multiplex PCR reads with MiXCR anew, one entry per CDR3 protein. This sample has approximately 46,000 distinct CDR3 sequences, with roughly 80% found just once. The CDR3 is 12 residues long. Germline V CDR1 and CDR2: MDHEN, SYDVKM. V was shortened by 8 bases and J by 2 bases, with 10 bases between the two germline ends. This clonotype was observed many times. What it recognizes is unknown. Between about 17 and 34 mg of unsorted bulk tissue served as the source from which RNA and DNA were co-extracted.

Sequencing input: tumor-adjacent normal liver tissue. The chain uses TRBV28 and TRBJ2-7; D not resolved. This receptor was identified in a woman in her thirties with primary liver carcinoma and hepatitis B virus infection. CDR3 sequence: CASVGQTYEQYF. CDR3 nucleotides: TGTGCCAGCGTCGGGCAGACCTACGAGCAGTACTTC.